Given below is one TCR beta chain in context. Its cognate antigen is unknown. Every TCR beta cDNA library bore unique molecular identifiers. It was from about 0.94 to 9.7 million T cells that approximately 500,000 cDNA molecules came. TCRdb called the PCR reads again in MiXCR, with one record for every CDR3 protein. Of 150,000 to 200,000 distinct CDR3 sequences listed, approximately 30% are singletons. The CDR3 extends over 13 amino acids. Germline assignment: CDR1 MGHRA and CDR2 YSYEKL. This entry is derived from a study of post-analysis software for immune sequencing data. In the study overall: Courses of disease covered relapsing-remitting, secondary progressive and progressive-relapsing multiple sclerosis. Study observations and caveats: People with multiple sclerosis had a significantly lower normalized Chao1 diversity than controls did. F measure grouped same-batch samples tightly together. A handful of TRBV segments, including TRBV5-6, TRBV5-1 and TRBV20-1, were more frequent in patients than controls.

The clonotype originates from a girl under 18 with multiple sclerosis. The sequenced material came from blood. The V gene is TRBV4-1, the J gene TRBJ2-4; 7 bases line up with TRBD1. The end of the DNA fits TRBJ2-7 better, so the J call may be wrong. The CDR3 here is CASRQGPHHEQYF. CDR3 in DNA: TGCGCCAGCAGACAGGGGCCCCACCACGAGCAGTACTTC.